What follows describes a single T cell receptor beta chain. The antigen is undetermined. The sample is drawn from a study of T cells after yellow fever vaccination. Per the germline V gene, CDR1 is MNHEY and CDR2 is SMNVEV (reference sequence). Trimming removed 2 bases at V and 7 bases at J, with 12 bases between. This CDR3 is 15 amino acids long. TCRdb itself ran the 5' RACE reads through MiXCR, one entry per CDR3 protein. The sample has about 350,000 distinct CDR3 sequences, less than 9.5% seen once. General observations from the study: The booster saw the reappearance of most primary-vaccination clones (roughly 97% CD4, around 90% CD8). Sorted repertoires could include abundant contaminating clonotypes from bulk cells.

This TCR was recovered from a man between 18 and 35 years old who received the YFV17D yellow fever vaccine. The V and J genes are TRBV27 and TRBJ1-6; possibly TRBD1 for D (5 bases). The starting material was PBMCs, obtained approximately 47 days after the first yellow fever vaccination. DNA for the CDR3: TGTGCCAGCAGTTTAAGGGGCAGCGGGAATTCACCCCTCCACTTT. Translated, it gives CASSLRGSGNSPLHF.